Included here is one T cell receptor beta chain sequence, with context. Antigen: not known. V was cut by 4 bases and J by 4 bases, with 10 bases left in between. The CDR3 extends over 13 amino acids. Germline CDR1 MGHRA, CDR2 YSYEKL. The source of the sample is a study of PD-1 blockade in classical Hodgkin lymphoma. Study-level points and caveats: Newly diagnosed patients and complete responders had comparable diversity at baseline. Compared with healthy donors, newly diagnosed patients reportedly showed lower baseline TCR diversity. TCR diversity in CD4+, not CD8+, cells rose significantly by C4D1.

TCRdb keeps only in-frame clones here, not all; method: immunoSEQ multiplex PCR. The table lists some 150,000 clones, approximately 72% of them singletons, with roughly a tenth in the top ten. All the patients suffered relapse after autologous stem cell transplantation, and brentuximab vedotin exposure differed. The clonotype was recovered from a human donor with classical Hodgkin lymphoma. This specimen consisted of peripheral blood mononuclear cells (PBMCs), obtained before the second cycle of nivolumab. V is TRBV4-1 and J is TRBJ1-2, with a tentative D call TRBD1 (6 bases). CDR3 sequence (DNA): TGCGCCAGCAGCCCGTTAGGGGGCTATGGCTACACCTTC. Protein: CASSPLGGYGYTF.